The T cell receptor (beta chain) under discussion was sequenced for a study of regulatory T cells in long-lasting Graves disease. Notes on the study in general: Researchers examined only peripheral blood and not thyroid tissue.

Time point denoted: newly diagnosed GD, antithyroid drugs for less than 3 months. Following extraction of RNA from PBMCs, that RNA was used to make the TCR library. CDR3 size: 13 residues. V gave up 2 bases and J gave up 9 bases; unmatched junction bases: 2. Worth noting for this clonotype: No antigen is known for it.

HTBI primers from iRepertoire and Arm-PCR of CDR3 regions yielded the TCR beta libraries. TCRdb re-derived calls from the multiplex PCR reads in MiXCR, one entry per CDR3 protein. Counted here are 360,000 or so distinct CDR3 sequences, approximately 10% occurring once; the ten biggest clones make up approximately 20%. Separately, the same data were catalogued under a study of T cells in Graves' hyperthyroidism and ophthalmopathy. That work contributes: Hyperthyroidism had been newly diagnosed in patients aged 18 to 65, and its duration was under 2 months. The HTBI primer set was used in a first-round RT-PCR of the TCR CDR3. The blood repertoire included most of the expanded thyroid clonotypes above 0.001.

The TCR was taken from a woman younger than 30 with Graves disease. The source material was peripheral blood mononuclear cells (PBMCs), sampled at new diagnosis, from a patient treated with antithyroid drugs. The chain couples TRBV12-3 or TRBV12-4 to TRBJ2-1, with 9 bases identical to TRBD2. CDR3 residues: CASSLLAGAEQFF. The CDR3 DNA sequence: TGTGCCAGCAGTTTATTAGCGGGAGCTGAGCAGTTCTTC.